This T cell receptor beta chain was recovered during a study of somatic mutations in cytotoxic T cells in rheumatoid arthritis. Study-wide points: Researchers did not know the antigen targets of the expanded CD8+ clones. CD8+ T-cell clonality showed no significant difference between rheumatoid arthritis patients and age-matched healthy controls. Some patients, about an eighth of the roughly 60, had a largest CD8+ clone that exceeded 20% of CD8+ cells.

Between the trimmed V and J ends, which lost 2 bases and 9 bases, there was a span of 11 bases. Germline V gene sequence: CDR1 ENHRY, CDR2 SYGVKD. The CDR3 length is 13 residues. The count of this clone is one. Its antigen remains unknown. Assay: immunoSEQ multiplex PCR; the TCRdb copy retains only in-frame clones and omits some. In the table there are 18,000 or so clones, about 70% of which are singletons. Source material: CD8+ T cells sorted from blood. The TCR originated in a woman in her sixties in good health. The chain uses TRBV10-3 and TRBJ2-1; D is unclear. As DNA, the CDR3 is TGTGCCATCAGTGAGGAAGGGAACACTGAGCAGTTCTTC. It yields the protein CAISEEGNTEQFF.